These 8 T cell receptor beta chains were all obtained from the same sample, sequenced in a study of cytomegalovirus exposure and HLA in healthy donors. The study ran its PCR with 60 Vbeta and 13 Jbeta primers. The table came from immunoSEQ multiplex PCR; TCRdb's copy has only in-frame clones and leaves some out. The table has roughly 40,000 clones, over 75% seen once. Sequenced sample: PBMCs. Source of these receptors: a man aged 50-59 years in good health and CMV-seronegative.

The gene calls are TRBV12-5 and TRBJ2-5; D might be TRBD1 (5 bases). CDR1 and CDR2 from the germline V gene are LGHNT and FRNRAP. V was pared by 3 bases and J by 5 bases, with 10 bases between. This CDR3 is built from 13 residues. This CDR3 is CASGFPGIETQYF. The CDR3 DNA reads as TGTGCTAGTGGTTTTCCAGGGATTGAGACCCAGTACTTC.

V is TRBV5-1 and J is TRBJ2-3; no definite D call. Trimming pared 3 bases from V and 0 bases from J, leaving 8 bases between. Germline CDR1 and CDR2: SGHRS and YFSETQ. The CDR3 sequence is 14 residues long. The CDR3 bases are TGCGCCAGCAGCTCTAGATCTAGCACAGATACGCAGTATTTT. It yields the protein CASSSRSSTDTQYF.

Concerning this clone itself: An end of the junction differs from the germline gene, which may be a read error. The gene calls are TRBV9 and TRBJ1-6, with unresolved D. The CDR3 extends over 16 amino acids. Germline V gene data show CDR1 as SGDLS and CDR2 as YYNGEE. CDR3 protein: CASSAAGPSYNSPLHF. Here the CDR3 DNA reads TGTGCCAGCAGCGCCGCCGGACCTAGCTATAATTCCCCCCTCCACTTT.

The chain is built from TRBV27 and TRBJ1-2; D gene uncertain. Trimming pared 0 bases from V and 3 bases from J, leaving 8 bases between. The length of the CDR3 is 14 residues. Germline lookup yields CDR1 MNHEY and CDR2 SMNVEV (reference sequence). CDR3 coding DNA: TGTGCCAGCAGTTTATCCTGGAGAGACTATGGCTACACCTTC. As protein: CASSLSWRDYGYTF.

The chain joins TRBV15 to TRBJ2-7; TRBD1 is a possible D gene (5 bases). Per the germline V gene, CDR1 is LNHNV and CDR2 is YYDKDF (reference sequence). CDR3 length equals 15 residues. The V and J ends lost 1 base and 4 bases respectively, with 14 bases between them. The CDR3 sequence: CATSRGSGRAYEQYF. In DNA, the CDR3 is TGTGCCACCAGCAGAGGCTCCGGCAGGGCGTACGAGCAGTACTTC. The whole variable domain, filled in from reference TRBV15 and TRBJ2-7, reads DAMVIQNPRYQVTQFGKPVTLSCSQTLNHNVMYWYQQKSSQAPKLLFHYYDKDFNNEADTPDNFQSRRPNTSFCFLDIRSPGLGDTAMYLCATSRGSGRAYEQYFGPGTRLTVT.

In its sample, this clone was seen a few times. The genes are TRBV18 and TRBJ2-2; tentatively, D is TRBD2 (6 bases). CDR1 is KGHSH and CDR2 is LQKENI in the germline V gene. CDR3 length: 15 amino acids. Deletions cut 2 bases from V and 6 bases from J, with 13 bases between. CDR3 residues: CASSPTGRSAGELFF. CDR3 coding DNA: TGTGCCAGCTCACCAACCGGGAGAAGCGCCGGGGAGCTGTTTTTT.

This clone was detected only once. The chain uses TRBV11-1 and TRBJ1-4; no clear D. Trimming pared 1 base from V and 0 bases from J, leaving 3 bases between. The CDR3 length is 14 residues. The germline CDR1 and CDR2 sequences are SGHAT and FQDESV (reference sequence). The CDR3 protein is CASSLGATNEKLFF. The CDR3 DNA is TGTGCCAGCAGCTTAGGAGCAACTAATGAAAAACTGTTTTTT.

This clone has more than one count but fewer than ten. The chain carries TRBV30 and TRBJ1-2, with 8 bases matching TRBD1. Germline lookup yields CDR1 GTSNPN and CDR2 SVGIG (reference sequence). The CDR3 runs 14 residues. The J segment lost 4 bases and the V segment lost 5 bases, leaving 9 bases of the junction unmatched. The CDR3 region is CAWGGRGQRYGYTF. Here the CDR3 DNA reads TGTGCCTGGGGTGGCAGGGGGCAGCGCTATGGCTACACCTTC. Complete variable domain (other parts from reference TRBV30 and TRBJ1-2): SQTIHQWPATLVQPVGSPLSLECTVEGTSNPNLYWYRQAAGRGLQLLFYSVGIGQISSEVPQNLSASRPQDRQFILSSKKLLLSDSGFYLCAWGGRGQRYGYTFGSGTRLTVV.